The entry that follows covers one T cell receptor (beta chain) sequence. The antigen is undetermined. The table came from immunoSEQ multiplex PCR; TCRdb's copy has only in-frame clones and leaves some out. The data show roughly 180,000 clones, 86% seen once. V was clipped by 2 bases and J by 9 bases, with 23 bases between them. CDR3 length: 16 residues. Germline lookup yields CDR1 MNHNS and CDR2 SASEGT. These data come from a study of cytomegalovirus exposure and HLA in healthy donors. Study-wide points: The majority of TCR sequences were rare, yet some public TCRs appeared in many donors.

The gene calls are TRBV6-1 and TRBJ2-7, with a possible D match to TRBD1 (7 bases). The receptor comes from a young man in good health and CMV-seropositive. Source material: PBMCs. The CDR3 nucleotides read TGTGCCAGCAGTGAACGGGTGGAGGGGGCGGGCGGCGTGCAGTACTTC. Encoded protein: CASSERVEGAGGVQYF.